This is a list of T cell receptor beta chains from one sample in a study of tumor and adjacent non-tumor tissue in lung cancer. TCRdb itself ran the multiplex PCR reads through MiXCR, one entry per CDR3 protein. There are tens of thousands of distinct CDR3 sequences in the sample; roughly two thirds occur only once, and about 32% lies in the top ten. Sequenced sample: distant non-tumor lung tissue. These receptors all stem from a man between 65 and 79 years old with non-small cell lung cancer. Each CDR3 is given with its conserved first and last residue. D genes are given only for firm matches. Rows may omit the clone size; those that give it use once, few, many or a size class.

>TRBJ1-6|-|-|TRBV4-2
CAGSQDGGIRNSPLHF
TGTGCCGGCAGCCAAGATGGGGGTATACGGAATTCACCCCTCCACTTT
>TRBJ2-5|TRBD2|-|TRBV11-3
CARSLGWLAGVQETQYF
TGTGCCAGGAGCTTGGGGTGGCTAGCGGGAGTACAAGAGACCCAGTACTTC
>TRBJ2-1|TRBD1|-|TRBV28
CACSLFFGTGDNEQFF
TGTGCCTGCAGTTTATTTTTTGGGACAGGCGACAATGAGCAGTTCTTC
>TRBJ2-1|-|many|TRBV20-1
CSALGEPNEQFF
TGCAGTGCTTTGGGAGAACCCAATGAGCAGTTCTTC
>TRBJ2-1|-|-|TRBV4-1
CASSQDGAGLPGNEQFF
TGCGCCAGCAGCCAAGATGGGGCGGGATTGCCGGGTAATGAGCAGTTCTTC
>TRBJ2-3|TRBD1|many|TRBV20-1
CSAIPGQRTDTQYF
TGCAGTGCCATACCGGGACAGAGGACAGATACGCAGTATTTT
>TRBJ1-2|TRBD1|-|TRBV6-1
CASADRVGNYGYIF
TGTGCCAGCGCCGACAGGGTAGGCAACTATGGTTACATCTTC
>TRBJ2-4|-|-|TRBV4-1
CASDPGSGGSLAKNIQYF
TGCGCCAGCGACCCGGGTAGTGGGGGATCTCTAGCCAAAAACATTCAGTACTTC
>TRBJ2-6|-|-|TRBV30
CTWSVLLAGANILTF
TGTACCTGGAGTGTACTCCTCGCTGGGGCCAACATCCTGACTTTC
>TRBJ2-1|-|many|TRBV6-2/TRBV6-3
CASGNNEQFF
TGTGCCAGCGGTAACAATGAGCAGTTCTTC
>TRBJ2-5|-|-|TRBV6-2/TRBV6-3
CASSYLGQLQGTQYF
TGCGCCAGCAGTTACCTTGGACAGCTACAAGGGACCCAGTACTTC
>TRBJ2-7|-|once|TRBV4-2
CTSSKDVDSYDQYF
TGTACCAGCAGCAAAGATGTGGATTCCTACGACCAGTACTTC
>TRBJ1-1|-|many|TRBV20-1
CSARASGRLFSEAFF
TGCAGTGCTAGAGCGAGCGGCAGGTTATTCTCTGAAGCTTTCTTT
>TRBJ2-5|-|-|TRBV5-1
CASSLEVGFVQETQYF
TGCGCCAGCAGCTTGGAGGTGGGTTTCGTCCAAGAGACCCAGTACTTC
>TRBJ1-1|-|-|TRBV12-3/TRBV12-4
CASSWTRSDEAFF
TGTGCCAGCAGCTGGACAAGGAGTGACGAAGCTTTCTTT
>TRBJ2-7|TRBD1|many|TRBV16
CASSQSWTGPYEQYF
TGTGCCAGCAGCCAATCGTGGACAGGTCCCTACGAGCAGTACTTC
>TRBJ1-2|-|-|TRBV14
CASSQDEYRSSIYTF
TGTGCCAGCAGCCAAGATGAGTACAGATCTTCGATCTACACCTTC
>TRBJ2-7|-|many|TRBV12-3/TRBV12-4
CASSFQGPTTEQYF
TGTGCCAGCAGTTTTCAGGGACCCACTACGGAGCAGTACTTC
>TRBJ2-7|-|-|TRBV29-1
CSVEKLRGEQYF
TGCAGCGTTGAAAAGCTACGGGGCGAGCAGTATTTC
>TRBJ2-4|-|many|TRBV28
CASVGALAKNIQYF
TGTGCCAGCGTAGGGGCCCTAGCCAAAAACATTCAGTACTTC
>TRBJ2-3|TRBD2|-|TRBV2
CASRKGRGSTDMQYF
TGTGCCAGCAGAAAGGGGAGGGGAAGCACAGATATGCAGTATTTT
>TRBJ2-7|-|many|TRBV5-4
CASSLEGGYEQYF
TGTGCCAGCAGCTTGGAAGGGGGCTACGAGCAGTACTTC
>TRBJ2-1|TRBD2|-|TRBV12-3/TRBV12-4
CASSLAGLAGAIEQFF
TGTGCCAGCAGTTTAGCGGGACTAGCGGGAGCCATTGAGCAGTTCTTC
>TRBJ2-4|-|-|TRBV12-3/TRBV12-4
CASKASSGPKNFQYF
TGTGCCAGCAAAGCCAGTAGCGGTCCCAAAAACTTTCAGTACTTC
>TRBJ2-3|-|-|TRBV11-3
CASSLEARADTQYF
TGTGCCAGCAGCTTAGAGGCCCGGGCGGATACGCAGTATTTT
>TRBJ1-2|TRBD1|-|TRBV28
CASRRQGSRRGYIF
TGTGCCAGCAGGCGACAGGGGTCGAGACGCGGCTACATCTTC
>TRBJ1-6|-|-|TRBV12-3/TRBV12-4
CVSTSRVGVWVNSLLHF
TGTGTCAGCACCTCTCGAGTCGGTGTTTGGGTTAATTCACTCCTCCACTTT
>TRBJ1-5|-|-|TRBV20-1
CSARAGQRANQPQHF
TGCAGTGCTAGGGCCGGGCAGAGGGCAAATCAGCCCCAGCATTTT
>TRBJ2-2|TRBD2|-|TRBV11-2
CASSLDGLASARELFF
TGTGCCAGCAGCTTAGATGGACTAGCCTCGGCCAGGGAGCTATTTTTT
>TRBJ2-1|-|-|TRBV12-3/TRBV12-4
CATGRPPDNEQFF
TGTGCCACCGGTAGGCCGCCCGACAATGAGCAGTTCTTC
>TRBJ2-3|TRBD1|-|TRBV6-4
CASSQSLSWGTDTQYF
TGTGCCAGCAGCCAATCCCTAAGCTGGGGGACAGATACACAGTATTTT
>TRBJ1-3|-|many|TRBV4-1
CASSQGDHGRNLPRAIYF
TGCGCCAGCAGCCAAGGAGACCATGGCCGCAACCTTCCTCGGGCCATATATTTT
>TRBJ2-1|-|many|TRBV11-2
CASSFSTGVSYNEQFF
TGTGCCAGCAGCTTTTCTACGGGGGTCTCCTACAATGAGCAGTTCTTC
>TRBJ2-7|TRBD1|-|TRBV4-1
CASCATGPPYEQYF
TGCGCCAGCTGCGCGACAGGGCCGCCTTACGAGCAGTACTTC
>TRBJ1-5|-|-|TRBV4-1
CTSSQGSGDNQPQHF
TGCACTAGCAGTCAAGGATCTGGTGACAATCAGCCCCAGCATTTT
>TRBJ1-5|-|-|TRBV6-1
CGNSKSDSNQPQHF
TGTGGCAACAGTAAATCGGATAGCAATCAGCCCCAGCATTTT
>TRBJ2-1|TRBD2|many|TRBV4-1
CASSQDPPPQLASDEQFF
TGCGCCAGCAGCCAAGATCCCCCCCCACAACTAGCGTCCGATGAGCAGTTCTTC
>TRBJ2-6|-|many|TRBV6-6
CASSRDGGNFGANVLTF
TGTGCCAGCAGCAGGGACGGAGGGAACTTTGGGGCCAACGTCCTGACTTTC
>TRBJ1-5|-|many|TRBV29-1
CSARGSSSNQPQHF
TGCAGCGCTAGGGGGTCATCCAGCAATCAGCCCCAGCATTTT
>TRBJ1-2|-|-|TRBV18
CASSPTTDSGYTF
TGTGCCAGCTCTCCTACGACGGATTCCGGCTACACCTTC
>TRBJ2-5|-|few|TRBV29-1
CSVELLPQETQYF
TGCAGCGTTGAATTGTTGCCACAAGAGACCCAGTACTTC
>TRBJ2-1|TRBD1|-|TRBV29-1
CSVVTGVSNEQFF
TGCAGCGTTGTAACAGGGGTTAGCAATGAGCAGTTCTTC
>TRBJ2-1|-|many|TRBV4-1
CASSQVGRVEQFF
TGCGCCAGCAGCCAAGTGGGCCGTGTGGAGCAGTTCTTC
>TRBJ1-4|-|-|TRBV7-9
CASIPRDEELFF
TGTGCCAGCATCCCCCGAGATGAAGAACTGTTTTTT
>TRBJ1-1|-|-|TRBV29-1
CSVRDFMNTEAFF
TGCAGCGTTAGGGACTTCATGAACACTGAAGCTTTCTTT
>TRBJ2-7|-|-|TRBV5-1
CASSLSVTSYEQYF
TGCGCCAGCAGCTTGTCCGTCACATCCTACGAGCAGTACTTC
>TRBJ2-1|TRBD1|once|TRBV27
CASSNTGEEQFF
TGTGCCAGCAGTAACACAGGGGAAGAGCAGTTCTTC
>TRBJ1-1|-|-|TRBV5-1
CASSLSRVNTEAFF
TGCGCCAGCAGCTTGTCCAGGGTGAACACTGAAGCTTTCTTT
>TRBJ2-2|-|once|TRBV6-1
CASCDSRSSDTGELFF
TGTGCCAGCTGTGATTCACGGAGTTCGGACACCGGGGAGCTGTTTTTT
>TRBJ1-5|-|-|TRBV20-1
CSARDPPQPEHF
TGCAGTGCTAGAGACCCCCCTCAGCCCGAGCATTTT
>TRBJ2-7|TRBD1|many|TRBV29-1
CSARKGQGTYEQYF
TGCAGCGCCCGAAAGGGACAGGGTACCTACGAGCAGTACTTC
>TRBJ1-5|-|once|TRBV6-2/TRBV6-3
CASSRAGGNQPQHF
TGTGCCAGCAGTAGGGCAGGTGGCAATCAGCCCCAGCATTTT
>TRBJ2-1|-|many|TRBV30
CAWSVGELVPEQFF
TGTGCCTGGAGTGTTGGGGAGCTGGTCCCTGAGCAGTTCTTC
>TRBJ2-3|TRBD1|many|TRBV5-4
CASSSRQGRTTDTQYF
TGTGCCAGCAGCTCCAGACAGGGAAGGACCACAGATACGCAGTATTTT